This T cell receptor (beta chain) emerged from a study of vaccination and CD4 T cells after COVID-19. In the study overall: At a median 72 days (range 14 to 241) after dose two, post-vaccine samples were obtained.

The treatment was: approximately nine-day PBMC culture with coronavirus spike peptide pools or control peptides (ViraFEST assay). General study results and limits: In convalescent patients, 304 of 307 vaccine-specific clones were spike mono-reactive.

Once obtained from cultured CD4+ T cells, the DNA was sequenced using the Oncomine TCR Beta short-read assay. TCRdb ran MiXCR on the PCR reads and lists one entry per CDR3 protein. The sample yields around 5,500 distinct CDR3 sequences, about three quarters seen once. Trimming pared 5 bases from V and 2 bases from J, leaving 15 bases between. Per germline, CDR1 MNHEY and CDR2 SMNVEV (reference sequence). The CDR3 loop spans 16 amino acids. About this clonotype itself: What it recognizes is unknown.

The origin of this receptor is a human donor who had recovered from COVID-19. This rearrangement joins TRBV27 to TRBJ1-4, with D possibly matching TRBD1 (5 bases). Sequencing was done on a sample of CD4+ T cells from blood, cultured in vitro. CDR3 sequence reads: CASSRLGGSTNEKLFF. The DNA of the CDR3 is TGTGCCAGCAGTCGACTTGGGGGATCGACTAATGAAAAACTGTTTTTT. The full variable domain, in which reference TRBV27 and TRBJ1-4 provide the parts outside the CDR3, is EAQVTQNPRYLITVTGKKLTVTCSQNMNHEYMSWYRQDPGLGLRQIYYSMNVEVTDKGDVPEGYKVSRKEKRNFPLILESPSPNQTSLYFCASSRLGGSTNEKLFFGSGTQLSVL.